Presented here are 8 T cell receptor beta chains from one specimen sequenced in a study of blood T cell repertoires in COVID-19. Assay: immunoSEQ multiplex PCR; the TCRdb copy retains only in-frame clones and omits some. The sample lists fewer than 45,000 clones, approximately 80% occurring once. Source material: peripheral blood. These receptors were obtained from a human donor in a cohort sampled during active COVID-19.

In its sample, this clone was seen a few times. This chain connects TRBV5-1 to TRBJ2-6; D may be TRBD2 (5 bases). The CDR3 consists of 17 residues. Trimming removed 0 bases from V and 4 bases from J, with 14 bases in between. CDR1 SGHRS and CDR2 YFSETQ come from the germline V gene. CDR3 DNA: TGCGCCAGCAGCTTGGCTCTAGCAAATTCCGGGGCCAACGTCCTGACTTTC. Translated, it gives CASSLALANSGANVLTF.

Comment on this clone: The CDR3 does not close with the conserved phenylalanine or tryptophan, likely indicating a read error. Because the CDR3's place on the DNA is in doubt, the DNA is left out and the CDR3 is given as listed by TCRdb. The chain employs TRBV6-6 and TRBJ2-7; the table's D call, TRBD2, has no DNA check behind it. The CDR3 adds up to 15 amino acids, both ends counted. Germline CDR1 MNHNY, CDR2 SVGAGI (reference sequence). The CDR3 region is CASRRDPGLAGGPFI.

This clone was observed a handful of times. This rearrangement joins TRBV7-8 to TRBJ1-2; D is ambiguous. V lost 0 bases, J lost 4 bases, and 12 bases lay in between. Per germline, CDR1 SGHVS and CDR2 FQNEAQ. The CDR3 is 15 residues long. CDR3: CASSLAFGETYGYTF. CDR3 in DNA: TGTGCCAGCAGCTTAGCATTTGGGGAGACCTATGGCTACACCTTC.

This clone was seen only once. The rearrangement joins TRBV4-2 to TRBJ2-1; a possible D gene is TRBD2 (7 bases). Trimming pared 4 bases from V and 6 bases from J, leaving 16 bases between. CDR1 and CDR2 (germline): LGHNA, YNFKEQ. This CDR3 spans 15 amino acids. CDR3 DNA: TGTGCCAGCAGCCCCGCGGGGGAGGGGGTCAATGAGCAGTTCTTC. It specifies CASSPAGEGVNEQFF.

J is TRBJ2-5 and V is TRBV11-2; 8 bases map to TRBD2. Germline CDR1 is SGHAT and CDR2 is FQNNGV. Trimming removed 2 bases from V and 4 bases from J; junction bases left unmatched: 6. This CDR3 has 15 residues. CDR3 nucleotides: TGTGCCAGCAGCTTAAGTGCGGGAGGTTCAGAGACCCAGTACTTC. Encoded protein: CASSLSAGGSETQYF.

This chain links TRBV11-2 with TRBJ1-5; 7 bases agree with TRBD1. CDR1 is SGHAT and CDR2 is FQNNGV in the germline V gene. The CDR3 loop spans 14 amino acids. V lost 5 bases to trimming and J lost 2 bases; unmatched junction nucleotides: 3. The CDR3 DNA is TGTGCCAGCAGCGCCACAGGGGGCAATCAGCCCCAGCATTTT. Its translation is CASSATGGNQPQHF.

The J gene is TRBJ2-1, the V gene TRBV18, with D hard to call. V lost 0 bases to trimming and J lost 6 bases, with 12 bases between them. This CDR3 has 15 residues. Germline V gene sequence: CDR1 KGHSH, CDR2 LQKENI. The CDR3 region has the DNA TGTGCCAGCTCACCACCCAACTCCTATGGCAATGAGCAGTTCTTC. Amino acids: CASSPPNSYGNEQFF. Based on the CDR3 plus reference TRBV18 and TRBJ2-1, the full variable domain is NAGVMQNPRHLVRRRGQEARLRCSPMKGHSHVYWYRQLPEEGLKFMVYLQKENIIDESGMPKERFSAEFPKEGPSILRIQQVVRGDSAAYFCASSPPNSYGNEQFFGPGTRLTVL.

The gene calls are TRBV24-1 and TRBJ2-5, with TRBD1 matching over 11 bases. Per the germline V gene, CDR1 is KGHDR and CDR2 is SFDVKD. CDR3 length: 15 residues. The ends lost 4 bases at V and 3 bases at J; junction bases unmatched: 3. The CDR3 DNA is TGTGCCACCAGTGACCCGGGACAGGGGGAAGAGACCCAGTACTTC. Translation gives CATSDPGQGEETQYF.